A selection of T cell receptor beta chains follows, all from one sample in a study of neurological immune-mediated disorders. Each CDR3 protein is one row after TCRdb ran MiXCR on the 5' RACE reads. The sample contains over 45,000 distinct CDR3 sequences, 4% of which appear only once. The specimen sequenced was CD4+ T cells from blood. The receptor source for this set is a middle-aged woman with multiple sclerosis. Both conserved end residues are part of each CDR3. Fields, in order: V gene, J gene, D gene, clone size, CDR3 protein, CDR3 DNA. D genes are given only for firm matches. Clone size is not always given. Where it is, it says once, few, many or a class for expanded clones.

TRBV11-2,TRBJ2-1,.,many,CASSLTLGVEQFF,TGTGCCAGCAGCTTAACTTTGGGGGTTGAGCAGTTCTTC
TRBV3-1,TRBJ1-5,.,many,CASSQGEQPQHF,TGTGCCAGCAGCCAAGGGGAACAGCCCCAGCATTTT
TRBV5-1,TRBJ2-7,.,many,CASSLGRRSSYEQYF,TGCGCCAGCAGCTTAGGGCGCAGATCCTCCTACGAGCAGTACTTC
TRBV20-1,TRBJ2-2,.,many,CSATSGRPNTGELFF,TGCAGTGCAACCAGCGGGCGTCCGAACACCGGGGAGCTGTTTTTT
TRBV25-1,TRBJ1-2,.,many,CASSDYSGWGYTF,TGTGCCAGCAGTGACTATTCTGGATGGGGCTACACCTTC
TRBV5-6,TRBJ2-1,.,many,CASSLTGTTYNEQFF,TGTGCCAGCAGCTTAACCGGGACAACCTACAATGAGCAGTTCTTC
TRBV9,TRBJ1-4,.,.,CASSPPSGARGANEKLFF,TGTGCCAGCAGCCCTCCCTCAGGGGCCCGAGGGGCTAATGAAAAACTGTTTTTT
TRBV5-6,TRBJ2-5,TRBD1,many,CASSLQGQQETQYF,TGTGCCAGCAGCTTACAGGGGCAACAAGAGACCCAGTACTTC
TRBV25-1,TRBJ2-1,TRBD2,many,CASSESGSGGARNEQFF,TGTGCCAGCAGTGAATCGGGTAGCGGGGGGGCCCGCAATGAGCAGTTCTTC
TRBV18,TRBJ2-7,.,many,CASSSPEKGFYEQYF,TGTGCCAGCTCATCTCCAGAGAAGGGGTTTTACGAGCAGTACTTC
TRBV4-2,TRBJ2-2,.,many,CASSHRSSDGGELFF,TGTGCCAGCAGCCACAGATCCTCGGATGGCGGGGAGCTGTTTTTT
TRBV3-1,TRBJ1-6,TRBD1,many,CASSRTGGASYNSPLHF,TGTGCCAGCAGCCGTACAGGGGGCGCGTCCTATAATTCACCCCTCCACTTT
TRBV12-3/TRBV12-4,TRBJ1-1,.,many,CASSPRGFQAFF,TGTGCCAGCAGTCCCCGGGGCTTCCAAGCTTTCTTT
TRBV2,TRBJ1-2,TRBD1,many,CASSIYRGTDYGYTF,TGTGCCAGCAGCATTTACAGGGGGACTGACTATGGCTACACCTTC
TRBV6-5,TRBJ1-6,.,many,CASSYSPGSSYNSPLHF,TGTGCCAGCAGTTACTCACCAGGGAGCTCCTATAATTCACCCCTCCACTTT
TRBV5-1,TRBJ2-7,.,many,CASSLRGGGDLYEQYF,TGCGCCAGCAGCTTGCGGGGAGGAGGAGACCTCTACGAGCAGTACTTC